This T cell receptor beta chain was profiled in a study of blood T cell repertoires in COVID-19. Turning to the study itself: Collection of acute and convalescent COVID-19 samples took place in the United States, Italy and Spain. T cells, B-cell-depleted T cells, or PBMCs provided the cDNA or gDNA that served as material.

Per the original methods: Using reference gene primer amplification, nucleated cell counts were estimated. Profiling relied on immunoSEQ multiplex PCR, and the TCRdb table lists in-frame clones only, not all of them. Clonal size and the V and J genes are those of that table, whereas D and trimming came from the DNA. The sample lists about 70,000 clones, over 80% seen once, with roughly 2.4% in the top ten. V lost 7 bases and J lost 5; bases outside the gene matches: 13. Looked up from germline, CDR1 is LNHDA and CDR2 is SQIVND (reference sequence). The CDR3 spans 16 residues. Sequencing input: peripheral blood. The V and J genes are TRBV19 and TRBJ2-1, with 8 bases that match TRBD2. The clonotype originates from a human donor in a cohort sampled during active COVID-19. The DNA of the CDR3 is TGTGCCAGTATGCAAATCCAGCGGGGGTCCCACAATGAGCAGTTCTTC. The encoded protein is CASMQIQRGSHNEQFF.